This record concerns one T cell receptor (beta chain) sequence. Antigen unknown. Other DNA sequences in this sample translate to the same CDR3. CDR1 ENHRY and CDR2 SYGVKD come from the germline V gene. The V segment lost 4 bases and the J segment 4 bases; nucleotides outside the gene matches: 1. CDR3 length: 13 amino acids. Healthy donors of bone marrow made up the group. The data derive from a study of cytomegalovirus exposure and HLA in healthy donors. On the study more broadly: Early released data comprised around 80 million unique TCRs from HLA-typed donors. Assignment to the Caucasian-associated ancestry cluster applied to over 70% of the approximately 420 genotyped donors. General study findings and limits: Earlier analysis yielded a pattern in which most TCR beta V segments were productive about 87% or about 30% of the time.

The PCR ran on 60 Vbeta and 13 Jbeta primers. Profiling relied on immunoSEQ multiplex PCR, and the TCRdb table lists in-frame clones only, not all of them. The table has 150,000 or so clones, around 86% seen once. This sequence originates from a man in his forties or fifties in good health and CMV-seropositive. This chain joins TRBV10-3 and TRBJ1-3; 7 nucleotides align to TRBD1. The sample taken for sequencing was PBMCs. CDR3 residues: CAISVGQGNTIYF. The DNA of the CDR3 is TGTGCCATCAGTGTGGGACAGGGAAACACCATATATTTT.